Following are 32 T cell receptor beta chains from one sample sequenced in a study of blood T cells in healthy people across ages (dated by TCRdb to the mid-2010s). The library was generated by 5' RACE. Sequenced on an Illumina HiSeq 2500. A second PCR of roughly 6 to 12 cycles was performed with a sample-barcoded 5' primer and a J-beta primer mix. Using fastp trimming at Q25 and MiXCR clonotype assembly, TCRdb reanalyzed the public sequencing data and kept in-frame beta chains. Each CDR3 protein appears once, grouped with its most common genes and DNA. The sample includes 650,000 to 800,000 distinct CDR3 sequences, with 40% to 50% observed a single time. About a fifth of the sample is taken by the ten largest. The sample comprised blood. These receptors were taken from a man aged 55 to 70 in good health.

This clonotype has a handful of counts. The CDR3 DNA sequence: TGTGCCAGCAGCTTAGGGGACCGCTATACCTACAATGAGCAGTTCTTC. Protein product: CASSLGDRYTYNEQFF. The chain is built from TRBV7-3 and TRBJ2-1, with D perhaps assigned TRBD1 or TRBD2 (5 bases each). Trimming cost V 2 bases and J 2 bases, with 13 bases left between them. Germline values: CDR1 SGHTA, CDR2 FQGTGA. The CDR3 totals 16 residues.

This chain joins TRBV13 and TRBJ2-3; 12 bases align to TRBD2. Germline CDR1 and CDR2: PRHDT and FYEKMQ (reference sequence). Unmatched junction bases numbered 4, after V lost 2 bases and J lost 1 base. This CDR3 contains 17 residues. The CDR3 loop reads CASSLYLAGGRTDTQYF. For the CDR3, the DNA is TGTGCCAGCAGCTTATACCTAGCGGGGGGGCGCACAGATACGCAGTATTTT.

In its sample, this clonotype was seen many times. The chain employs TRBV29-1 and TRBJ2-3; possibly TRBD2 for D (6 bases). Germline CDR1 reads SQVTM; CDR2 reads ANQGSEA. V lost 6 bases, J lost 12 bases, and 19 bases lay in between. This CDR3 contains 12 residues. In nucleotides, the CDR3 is TGCAGCGTGGAAAAAACCGGGAGCCCCCAGTATTTT. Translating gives CSVEKTGSPQYF.

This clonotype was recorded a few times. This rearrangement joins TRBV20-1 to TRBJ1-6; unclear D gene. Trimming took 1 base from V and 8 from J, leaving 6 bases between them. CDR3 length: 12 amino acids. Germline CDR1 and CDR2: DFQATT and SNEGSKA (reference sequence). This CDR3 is CSARGNDSPLHF. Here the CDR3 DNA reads TGCAGTGCTAGAGGAAACGATTCACCCCTCCACTTT.

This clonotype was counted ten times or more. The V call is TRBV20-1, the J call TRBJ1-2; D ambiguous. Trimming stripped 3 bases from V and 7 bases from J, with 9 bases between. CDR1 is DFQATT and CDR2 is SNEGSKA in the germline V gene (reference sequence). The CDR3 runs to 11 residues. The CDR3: CSASIAAGYTF. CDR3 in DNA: TGCAGTGCTAGTATAGCAGCTGGCTACACCTTC.

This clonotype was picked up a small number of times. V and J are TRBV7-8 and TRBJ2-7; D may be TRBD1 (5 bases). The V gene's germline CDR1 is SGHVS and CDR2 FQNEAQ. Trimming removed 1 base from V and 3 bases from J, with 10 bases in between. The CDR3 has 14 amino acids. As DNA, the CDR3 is TGTGCCAGCAGCTTAGACGTTAGGGGCTACGAGCAGTACTTC. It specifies CASSLDVRGYEQYF.

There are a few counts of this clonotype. In DNA form, the CDR3 reads TGCAGTGCTAGACTTCAGGGGGCGCCAAAGACCCAGTACTTC. Protein product: CSARLQGAPKTQYF. This chain connects TRBV20-1 to TRBJ2-5; 8 positions match TRBD1. Losses at the gene ends were 2 bases for V and 6 bases for J; bases not matched to a gene: 8. CDR1 and CDR2 from the germline V gene are DFQATT and SNEGSKA (reference sequence). This CDR3 is 14 amino acids long.

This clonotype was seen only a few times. CDR3 amino acids: CASSGSVGQGGNEQFF. CDR3 sequence (DNA): TGTGCCAGCAGTGGCTCCGTGGGACAGGGAGGCAATGAGCAGTTCTTC. This chain uses TRBV6-2 or TRBV6-3 with TRBJ2-1; 9 bases match TRBD1. V gave up 5 bases and J gave up 6 bases; unmatched junction bases: 11. The CDR3 is made up of 16 amino acids. Per germline, CDR1 MNHEY and CDR2 SVGEGT.

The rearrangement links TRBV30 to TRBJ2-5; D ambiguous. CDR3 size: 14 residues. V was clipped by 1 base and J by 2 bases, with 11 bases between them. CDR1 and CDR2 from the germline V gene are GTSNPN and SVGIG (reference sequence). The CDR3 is CAWSGRLSQETQYF. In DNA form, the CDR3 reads TGTGCCTGGAGTGGGAGACTTTCACAAGAGACCCAGTACTTC. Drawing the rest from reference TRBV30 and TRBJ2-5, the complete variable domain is SQTIHQWPATLVQPVGSPLSLECTVEGTSNPNLYWYRQAAGRGLQLLFYSVGIGQISSEVPQNLSASRPQDRQFILSSKKLLLSDSGFYLCAWSGRLSQETQYFGPGTRLLVL.

The CDR3 sequence is CSARVSGTNTEAFF. The CDR3 region has the DNA TGCAGTGCTAGAGTGTCAGGGACGAACACTGAAGCTTTCTTT. V gene TRBV20-1 combines with J gene TRBJ1-1, with D perhaps TRBD1 (5 bases). Germline V gene lookup returns CDR1 DFQATT and CDR2 SNEGSKA (reference sequence). The CDR3 runs to 14 residues. With 1 base removed from V and 1 base from J, the gap between germline ends came to 10 bases.

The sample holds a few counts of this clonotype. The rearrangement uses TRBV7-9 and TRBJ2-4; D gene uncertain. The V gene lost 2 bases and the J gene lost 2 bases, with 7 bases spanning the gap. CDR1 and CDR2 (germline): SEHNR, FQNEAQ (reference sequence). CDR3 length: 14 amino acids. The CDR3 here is CASSLTDSKNIQYF. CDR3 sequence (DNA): TGTGCCAGCAGCTTAACGGATTCCAAAAACATTCAGTACTTC.

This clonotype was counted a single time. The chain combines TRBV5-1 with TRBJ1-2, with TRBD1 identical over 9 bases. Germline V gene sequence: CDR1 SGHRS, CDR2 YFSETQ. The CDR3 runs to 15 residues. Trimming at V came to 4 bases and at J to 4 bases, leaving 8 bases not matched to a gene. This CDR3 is CASSSHRGLGYGYTF. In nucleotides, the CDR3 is TGCGCCAGCAGCAGCCACAGGGGGCTGGGCTATGGCTACACCTTC.

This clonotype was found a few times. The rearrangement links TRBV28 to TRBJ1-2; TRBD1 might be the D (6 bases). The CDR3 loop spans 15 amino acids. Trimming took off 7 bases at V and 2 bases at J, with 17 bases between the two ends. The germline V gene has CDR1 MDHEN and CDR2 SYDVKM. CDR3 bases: TGTGCCAGCACCATCCACAGGGATCGAAACTATGGCTACACCTTC. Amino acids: CASTIHRDRNYGYTF.

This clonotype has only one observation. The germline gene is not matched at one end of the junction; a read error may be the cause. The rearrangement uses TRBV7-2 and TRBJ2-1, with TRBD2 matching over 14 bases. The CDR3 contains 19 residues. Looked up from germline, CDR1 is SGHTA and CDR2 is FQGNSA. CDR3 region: CAGSLGVGGLAGGYNERFF. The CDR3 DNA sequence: TGTGCCGGCAGCTTAGGAGTGGGAGGACTAGCGGGGGGTTACAATGAGCGGTTCTTC.

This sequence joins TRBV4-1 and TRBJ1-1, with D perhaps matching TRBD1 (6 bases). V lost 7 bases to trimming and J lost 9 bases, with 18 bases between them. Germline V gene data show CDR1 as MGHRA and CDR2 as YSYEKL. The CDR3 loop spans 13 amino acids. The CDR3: CASTPGHQAQAFF. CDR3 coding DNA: TGCGCCAGCACTCCGGGACATCAAGCCCAAGCTTTCTTT.

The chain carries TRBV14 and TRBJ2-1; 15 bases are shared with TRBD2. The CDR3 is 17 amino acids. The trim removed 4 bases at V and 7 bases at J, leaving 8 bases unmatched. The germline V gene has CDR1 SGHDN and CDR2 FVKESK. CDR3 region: CASSPPPGLAGGNEQFF. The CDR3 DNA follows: TGTGCCAGCAGCCCACCCCCGGGACTAGCGGGGGGAAATGAGCAGTTCTTC.

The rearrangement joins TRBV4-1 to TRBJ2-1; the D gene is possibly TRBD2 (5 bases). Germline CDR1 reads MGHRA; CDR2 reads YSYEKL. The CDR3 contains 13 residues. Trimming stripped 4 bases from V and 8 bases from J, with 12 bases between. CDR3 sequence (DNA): TGCGCCAGCAGCCTTCGGGATCTAGATGAGCAGTTCTTC. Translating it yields CASSLRDLDEQFF.

The CDR3 DNA follows: TGCAGTGCTAGAGATATGCAGGGGGCGATCTCCTACGAGCAGTACTTC. As protein: CSARDMQGAISYEQYF. The rearrangement uses TRBV20-1 and TRBJ2-5; 8 bases line up with TRBD1. The J call could be wrong; TRBJ2-7 is a better fit for the DNA end. CDR3 length: 16 amino acids. CDR1 and CDR2 from the germline V gene are DFQATT and SNEGSKA (reference sequence).

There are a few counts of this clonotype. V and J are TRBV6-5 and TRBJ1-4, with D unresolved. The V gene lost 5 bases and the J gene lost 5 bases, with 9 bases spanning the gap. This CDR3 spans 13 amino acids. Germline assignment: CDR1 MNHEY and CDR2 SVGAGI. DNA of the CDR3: TGTGCCAGCAGTAAAAGAGAGAATGAAAAACTGTTTTTT. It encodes CASSKRENEKLFF.

The CDR3 DNA follows: TGTGCCATCAGGGACAGGGAGGAAACAGATACGCAGTATTTT. It encodes CAIRDREETDTQYF. The chain uses TRBV10-3 and TRBJ2-3; 8 bases agree with TRBD1. CDR1 is ENHRY, CDR2 SYGVKD, per germline. V lost 6 bases and J lost 3; bases outside the gene matches: 5. The CDR3 covers 14 residues.

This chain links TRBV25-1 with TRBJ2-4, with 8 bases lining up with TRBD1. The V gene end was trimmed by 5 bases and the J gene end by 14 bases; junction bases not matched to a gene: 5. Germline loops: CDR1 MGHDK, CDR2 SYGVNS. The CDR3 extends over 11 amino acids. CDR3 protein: CASSTPGQEYF. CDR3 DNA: TGTGCCAGCAGTACCCCGGGACAGGAGTACTTC.

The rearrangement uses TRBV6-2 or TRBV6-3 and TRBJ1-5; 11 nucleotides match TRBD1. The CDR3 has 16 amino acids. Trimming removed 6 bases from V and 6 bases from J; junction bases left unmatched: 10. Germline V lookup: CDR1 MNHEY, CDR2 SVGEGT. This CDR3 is CASSPTRTGGSQPQHF. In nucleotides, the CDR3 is TGTGCCAGCAGCCCAACAAGGACAGGGGGCAGTCAGCCCCAGCATTTT.

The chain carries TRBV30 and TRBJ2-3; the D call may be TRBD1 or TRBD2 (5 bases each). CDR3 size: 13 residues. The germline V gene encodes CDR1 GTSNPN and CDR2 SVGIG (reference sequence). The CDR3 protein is CAGGYGGTDTQYF. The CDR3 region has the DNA TGTGCTGGGGGATACGGGGGCACAGATACGCAGTATTTT.

This chain's CDR3 is CASSYSGQNYSPLHF. CDR3 DNA sequence: TGTGCCAGCAGTTATTCCGGACAGAATTATTCACCCCTCCACTTT. This sequence joins TRBV6-5 and TRBJ1-6; perhaps TRBD1 as D (6 bases). The CDR3 totals 15 residues. V was shortened by 3 bases and J by 8 bases, with 14 bases between the two germline ends. The germline gives CDR1 MNHEY, CDR2 SVGAGI.

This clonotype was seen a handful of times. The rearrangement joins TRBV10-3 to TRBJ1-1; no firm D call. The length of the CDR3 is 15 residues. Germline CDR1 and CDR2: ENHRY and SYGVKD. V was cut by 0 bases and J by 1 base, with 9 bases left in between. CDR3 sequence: CAISESVSTNTEAFF. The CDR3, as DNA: TGTGCCATCAGTGAGTCGGTTAGTACGAACACTGAAGCTTTCTTT.

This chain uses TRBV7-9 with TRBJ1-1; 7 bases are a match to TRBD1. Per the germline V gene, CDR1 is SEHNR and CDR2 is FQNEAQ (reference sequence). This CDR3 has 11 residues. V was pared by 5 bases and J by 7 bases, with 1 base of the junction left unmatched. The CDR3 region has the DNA TGTGCCAGCAGCGGGACAGTTGAAGCTTTCTTT. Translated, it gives CASSGTVEAFF.

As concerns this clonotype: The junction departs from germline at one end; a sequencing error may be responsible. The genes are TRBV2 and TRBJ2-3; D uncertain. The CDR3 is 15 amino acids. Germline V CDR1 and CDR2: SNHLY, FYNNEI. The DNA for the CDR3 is TGTGCTAGCAGAGCATCATTGGCGGACACAGATACGCAGTATTTT. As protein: CASRASLADTDTQYF.

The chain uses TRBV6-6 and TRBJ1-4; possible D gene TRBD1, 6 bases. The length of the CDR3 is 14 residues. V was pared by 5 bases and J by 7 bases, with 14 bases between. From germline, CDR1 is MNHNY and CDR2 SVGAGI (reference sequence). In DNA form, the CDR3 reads TGTGCCAGCAGTACAGGGTATCAGCGTGAAAAACTGTTTTTT. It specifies CASSTGYQREKLFF.

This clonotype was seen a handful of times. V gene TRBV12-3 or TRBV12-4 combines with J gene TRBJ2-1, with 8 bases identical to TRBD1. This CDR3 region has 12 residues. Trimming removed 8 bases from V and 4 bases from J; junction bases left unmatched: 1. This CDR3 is CASRQGYNEQFF. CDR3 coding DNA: TGTGCCAGCCGACAGGGGTACAATGAGCAGTTCTTC.

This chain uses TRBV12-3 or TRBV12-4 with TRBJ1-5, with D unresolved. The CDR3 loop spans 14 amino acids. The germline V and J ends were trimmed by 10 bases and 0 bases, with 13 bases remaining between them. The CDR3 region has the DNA TGTGCCACCAACGGGGTGAATAGCAATCAGCCCCAGCATTTT. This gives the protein CATNGVNSNQPQHF.

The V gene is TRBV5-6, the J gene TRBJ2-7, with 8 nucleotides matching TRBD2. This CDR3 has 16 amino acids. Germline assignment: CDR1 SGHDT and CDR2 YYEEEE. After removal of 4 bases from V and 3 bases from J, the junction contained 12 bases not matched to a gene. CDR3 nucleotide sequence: TGTGCCAGCAGCCGTACCCTAGCGGGTATCGACTACGAGCAGTACTTC. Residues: CASSRTLAGIDYEQYF.

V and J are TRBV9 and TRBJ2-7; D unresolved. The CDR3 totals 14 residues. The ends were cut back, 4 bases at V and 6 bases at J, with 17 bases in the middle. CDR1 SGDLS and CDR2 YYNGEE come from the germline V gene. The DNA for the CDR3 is TGTGCCAGCAGCCCCTCGATAGCCGTCGGCGAGCAGTACTTC. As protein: CASSPSIAVGEQYF.